A selection of T cell receptor beta chains follows, all from one sample in a study of post-analysis software for immune sequencing data. TCRdb called the PCR reads again in MiXCR, with one record for every CDR3 protein. The sample yields 250,000 to 300,000 distinct CDR3 sequences, 36% seen once. The sequencing input was blood. The receptors come from a girl aged 10-17 years with multiple sclerosis. Both conserved end residues are part of each CDR3. A D gene is named only where the DNA matches it firmly. Clone sizes are given selectively: once, few, many, or a class where the clone is expanded.

abundance: many; d_gene: -; v_gene: TRBV7-2; j_gene: TRBJ2-4; CDR3nt: TGTGCCAGCAGCTTAGAAACAGCCCCAAACATTCAGTACTTC; CDR3aa: CASSLETAPNIQYF
abundance: few; d_gene: TRBD2; v_gene: TRBV12-3/TRBV12-4; j_gene: TRBJ2-3; CDR3nt: TGTGCCAGCAGTTGGCTAGCGGGAGCGGGCACAGATGCGCAGTATTTT; CDR3aa: CASSWLAGAGTDAQYF
abundance: -; d_gene: TRBD2; v_gene: TRBV5-5; j_gene: TRBJ2-1; CDR3nt: TGTGCCAGCACCCTAGCGGTCTGGGATGAGCAGTTCTTC; CDR3aa: CASTLAVWDEQFF
abundance: -; d_gene: TRBD1; v_gene: TRBV7-7; j_gene: TRBJ2-5; CDR3nt: TGTGCTAGCAGCTTAGACGGGACAGGGGAAGAGACCCAGTACTTC; CDR3aa: CASSLDGTGEETQYF
abundance: once; d_gene: -; v_gene: TRBV25-1; j_gene: TRBJ1-1; CDR3nt: TGTGTCAGCAGTGAATCGGACGGGTACACTGAAGCTTTCTTT; CDR3aa: CVSSESDGYTEAFF
abundance: many; d_gene: TRBD1; v_gene: TRBV7-2; j_gene: TRBJ2-5; CDR3nt: TGTGCCAGCAGCTGGGGACAGGGCCAAGAGACCCAGTACTTC; CDR3aa: CASSWGQGQETQYF
abundance: -; d_gene: -; v_gene: TRBV28; j_gene: TRBJ2-7; CDR3nt: TGTGCCAGCAGGAGAGACAACTCCTACGAGCAGTACTTC; CDR3aa: CASRRDNSYEQYF
abundance: -; d_gene: -; v_gene: TRBV4-2; j_gene: TRBJ1-1; CDR3nt: TGTGCCAGCAGCCAAGATGGGCAGGTGGTGATGTCTTTCTTT; CDR3aa: CASSQDGQVVMSFF
abundance: many; d_gene: -; v_gene: TRBV4-1; j_gene: TRBJ1-5; CDR3nt: TGCGCCAGCAGCCCTGTCGGACAGCCCCAGCATTTT; CDR3aa: CASSPVGQPQHF
abundance: many; d_gene: TRBD1; v_gene: TRBV24-1; j_gene: TRBJ2-3; CDR3nt: TGTGCCACCAGTGATGCCGGGACAGGGGGCCCAGATACGCAGTATTTT; CDR3aa: CATSDAGTGGPDTQYF
abundance: many; d_gene: -; v_gene: TRBV20-1; j_gene: TRBJ2-4; CDR3nt: TGCAGTGCTAGGGTCGGTTTCCTCTTGAGCGCCAAAAACATTCAGTACTTC; CDR3aa: CSARVGFLLSAKNIQYF
abundance: -; d_gene: TRBD2; v_gene: TRBV6-2/TRBV6-3; j_gene: TRBJ2-1; CDR3nt: TGTGCCAGCAGTTCTCAAGAGACTAGCCACAATGAGCAGTTCTTC; CDR3aa: CASSSQETSHNEQFF
abundance: many; d_gene: -; v_gene: TRBV27; j_gene: TRBJ2-1; CDR3nt: TGTGCCAGCAGTTATACGGCGCAGTTCTTC; CDR3aa: CASSYTAQFF
abundance: many; d_gene: -; v_gene: TRBV7-2; j_gene: TRBJ1-1; CDR3nt: TGTGCCAGCAGTCCAAATCCAGCTTTCTTT; CDR3aa: CASSPNPAFF
abundance: many; d_gene: -; v_gene: TRBV7-6; j_gene: TRBJ1-3; CDR3nt: TGTGCCAGCAGCTTAGCCCCCGGCAGCAGCTCTGGAAACACCATATATTTT; CDR3aa: CASSLAPGSSSGNTIYF
abundance: -; d_gene: -; v_gene: TRBV4-2; j_gene: TRBJ1-4; CDR3nt: TGTGCCAGCAGCCTCTTTTTTGAGGGGGGGAGTGAAAAACTGTTTTTT; CDR3aa: CASSLFFEGGSEKLFF
abundance: -; d_gene: TRBD2; v_gene: TRBV2; j_gene: TRBJ2-1; CDR3nt: TGTGCCAGCACCGAACTAGCGGTGGAAAAGGGCAATGAGCAGTTCTTC; CDR3aa: CASTELAVEKGNEQFF
abundance: -; d_gene: -; v_gene: TRBV6-4; j_gene: TRBJ2-2; CDR3nt: TGTGCCAGCAGTGAGGGGCGGGCGAACACCGGGGAGCTGTTTTTT; CDR3aa: CASSEGRANTGELFF
abundance: many; d_gene: -; v_gene: TRBV7-2; j_gene: TRBJ1-5; CDR3nt: TGTGCCAGCAGCCCCCCCCTAGTCACAGGACCTGGTCAGCCCCAGCATTTT; CDR3aa: CASSPPLVTGPGQPQHF
abundance: -; d_gene: -; v_gene: TRBV6-5; j_gene: TRBJ1-3; CDR3nt: TGTGCCAGCAGTTACGAGGGGATCTCTGGAAACACCATATATTTT; CDR3aa: CASSYEGISGNTIYF
abundance: many; d_gene: -; v_gene: TRBV4-1; j_gene: TRBJ1-2; CDR3nt: TGCGCCAGCAGCCCCGATGGCTATGGCTACACCTTC; CDR3aa: CASSPDGYGYTF
abundance: many; d_gene: -; v_gene: TRBV20-1; j_gene: TRBJ2-7; CDR3nt: TGCAGTGCTAGATGGACTAACGAGCAGTACTTC; CDR3aa: CSARWTNEQYF
abundance: -; d_gene: TRBD1; v_gene: TRBV10-3; j_gene: TRBJ2-3; CDR3nt: TGTGCCATCAGCCCGGGACAGGGATGGGAAGATACGCAGTATTTT; CDR3aa: CAISPGQGWEDTQYF
abundance: many; d_gene: -; v_gene: TRBV7-8; j_gene: TRBJ1-2; CDR3nt: TGTGCCAGCAGCTTAGATAGGGCAGCGTCAGTCGATGGCTACACCTTC; CDR3aa: CASSLDRAASVDGYTF
abundance: -; d_gene: TRBD2; v_gene: TRBV12-3/TRBV12-4; j_gene: TRBJ2-3; CDR3nt: TGTGCCAGCAGTCCTAGCGGAATGAGCACAGATATGCAGTATTTT; CDR3aa: CASSPSGMSTDMQYF
abundance: many; d_gene: TRBD2; v_gene: TRBV9; j_gene: TRBJ2-3; CDR3nt: TGTGCCAGCAGCGTAGGCATTAGGGTTGGACTAGCGGGAACAGATACGCAGTATTTT; CDR3aa: CASSVGIRVGLAGTDTQYF
abundance: many; d_gene: TRBD1; v_gene: TRBV20-1; j_gene: TRBJ1-2; CDR3nt: TGCAGTGCTATAACAGGGGAAGGCTACACCTTC; CDR3aa: CSAITGEGYTF
abundance: -; d_gene: -; v_gene: TRBV20-1; j_gene: TRBJ2-1; CDR3nt: TGCAGTGCTGGAGATCATTCCGGGCTAACGGGTTACAATGAGCAGTTCTTC; CDR3aa: CSAGDHSGLTGYNEQFF
abundance: once; d_gene: -; v_gene: TRBV10-1; j_gene: TRBJ2-7; CDR3nt: TGCGCCAGCAGTGAGGAGACAGGAGGGCGGTCGCTCCACGAGCAGTACTTC; CDR3aa: CASSEETGGRSLHEQYF
abundance: many; d_gene: TRBD1; v_gene: TRBV20-1; j_gene: TRBJ2-3; CDR3nt: TGCAGTGCTAGAGCCGATCGGACAGGGGGAAAAGTGATTCCCACAGATACGCAGTATTTT; CDR3aa: CSARADRTGGKVIPTDTQYF
abundance: many; d_gene: TRBD1; v_gene: TRBV7-9; j_gene: TRBJ2-6; CDR3nt: TGTGCCAGCAGCTCCAGCCCGACAGGGACTGGGGCCAACGTCCTGACTTTC; CDR3aa: CASSSSPTGTGANVLTF
abundance: many; d_gene: -; v_gene: TRBV18; j_gene: TRBJ1-2; CDR3nt: TGTGCCAGCTCACCACCGGTAGGCACCTATGGCTACACCTTC; CDR3aa: CASSPPVGTYGYTF
abundance: many; d_gene: -; v_gene: TRBV14; j_gene: TRBJ1-2; CDR3nt: TGTGCCAGCAGCCAATTCACAAATGTCTATGGCTACACCTTC; CDR3aa: CASSQFTNVYGYTF
abundance: many; d_gene: -; v_gene: TRBV7-2; j_gene: TRBJ2-3; CDR3nt: TGTGCCAGCTCCTATGTGAGCACAGATACGCAGTATTTT; CDR3aa: CASSYVSTDTQYF
abundance: many; d_gene: -; v_gene: TRBV7-3; j_gene: TRBJ1-2; CDR3nt: TGTGCCAGCAGCTCCAGACAGAGCTATGGCTACACCTTC; CDR3aa: CASSSRQSYGYTF
abundance: many; d_gene: -; v_gene: TRBV5-1; j_gene: TRBJ1-1; CDR3nt: TGCGCCAGCAGCCGGCAGGAGAACACTGAAGCTTTCTTT; CDR3aa: CASSRQENTEAFF
abundance: many; d_gene: -; v_gene: TRBV24-1; j_gene: TRBJ1-2; CDR3nt: TGTGCCACCAGTGTCGGGAGAAACTATGGCTACACCTTC; CDR3aa: CATSVGRNYGYTF
abundance: -; d_gene: -; v_gene: TRBV6-5; j_gene: TRBJ1-2; CDR3nt: TGTGCCAGCAGCCGTCCCGGGGTTAACTATGGCTACACCTTC; CDR3aa: CASSRPGVNYGYTF
abundance: -; d_gene: TRBD1; v_gene: TRBV5-6; j_gene: TRBJ1-2; CDR3nt: TGTGCCAGCAGACTACAGGGGTCCTATGGCTACACCTTC; CDR3aa: CASRLQGSYGYTF
abundance: -; d_gene: -; v_gene: TRBV30; j_gene: TRBJ2-1; CDR3nt: TGTGCCTGGAGTGTACGGGGGAGGGAGCAGTTCTTC; CDR3aa: CAWSVRGREQFF
abundance: few; d_gene: -; v_gene: TRBV6-6; j_gene: TRBJ1-1; CDR3nt: TGTGCGGGGACGGAGGCTACGAACACTGAAGCTTTCTTT; CDR3aa: CAGTEATNTEAFF
abundance: few; d_gene: -; v_gene: TRBV10-3; j_gene: TRBJ1-2; CDR3nt: TGTGCCATCCTAGACATCAAGGGAGCGAACTATGGCTACACCTTC; CDR3aa: CAILDIKGANYGYTF
abundance: -; d_gene: -; v_gene: TRBV29-1; j_gene: TRBJ2-1; CDR3nt: TGCAGCACCGCGGGACGGTCCTACAATGAGCAGTTCTTC; CDR3aa: CSTAGRSYNEQFF
abundance: -; d_gene: TRBD1; v_gene: TRBV28; j_gene: TRBJ2-3; CDR3nt: TGTGCCAGCCTCGGTCCGGACAGGGTGGCAGATACGCAGTATTTT; CDR3aa: CASLGPDRVADTQYF
abundance: many; d_gene: TRBD1; v_gene: TRBV20-1; j_gene: TRBJ1-6; CDR3nt: TGCAGTGCTTGCGACAGGGAAAAGAGCTCCTATAATTCACCCCTCCACTTT; CDR3aa: CSACDREKSSYNSPLHF
abundance: few; d_gene: -; v_gene: TRBV14; j_gene: TRBJ2-1; CDR3nt: TGTGCCAGCAGCCCTCGACTCACGCTATTTTATGAGCAGTTCTTC; CDR3aa: CASSPRLTLFYEQFF
abundance: many; d_gene: TRBD1; v_gene: TRBV20-1; j_gene: TRBJ1-2; CDR3nt: TGCAGTGCTACTTTTGGGACAGGGGTTGGCTACACCTTC; CDR3aa: CSATFGTGVGYTF
abundance: -; d_gene: TRBD1; v_gene: TRBV20-1; j_gene: TRBJ1-4; CDR3nt: TGCAGTGCTAGTTCCCAGACAGGGGAAGAAAAACTGTTTTTT; CDR3aa: CSASSQTGEEKLFF
abundance: many; d_gene: -; v_gene: TRBV24-1; j_gene: TRBJ2-3; CDR3nt: TGTGCCACGGCCGACCGGACTAGCACAGATACGCAGTATTTT; CDR3aa: CATADRTSTDTQYF
abundance: many; d_gene: TRBD2; v_gene: TRBV5-1; j_gene: TRBJ2-5; CDR3nt: TGCGCCAGCAGCTTCAGGACTAGCGGGAACCAAGAGACCCAGTACTTC; CDR3aa: CASSFRTSGNQETQYF
abundance: many; d_gene: TRBD1; v_gene: TRBV12-3/TRBV12-4; j_gene: TRBJ1-1; CDR3nt: TGTGCCAGCAGTTTTGAGGGGGCGAGGTCTGAAGCTTTCTTT; CDR3aa: CASSFEGARSEAFF
abundance: -; d_gene: -; v_gene: TRBV5-1; j_gene: TRBJ2-6; CDR3nt: TGCGCCAGCGGCTTTATGTTGGCGAGTGACTCTGGGGCCAACGTCCTGACTTTC; CDR3aa: CASGFMLASDSGANVLTF
abundance: -; d_gene: -; v_gene: TRBV7-7; j_gene: TRBJ2-1; CDR3nt: TGTGCCAGCAGCCCTAGCTCCCGCTGGGAGCAGTTCTTC; CDR3aa: CASSPSSRWEQFF